This T cell receptor (beta chain) is drawn from a study of cytomegalovirus exposure and HLA in healthy donors. About this clone itself: Antigen: not known.

V was pared by 3 bases and J by 5 bases, with 8 bases between. The germline gives CDR1 SEHNR, CDR2 FQNEAQ (reference sequence). The CDR3 is 12 residues long. This PCR relied on a set of 60 Vbeta primers and 13 Jbeta primers. Sequencing used immunoSEQ multiplex PCR; TCRdb keeps in-frame clones, though not all of them. There are around 130,000 clones in the sample; 75% to 85% occur only once, and about 2.7% lies in the top ten. Overall study findings and caveats: Cytomegalovirus association was assigned to about 150 TCR beta chains.

The TCR originated in a woman between 18 and 29 years old in good health and CMV-seropositive. Sequenced input: PBMCs. The chain employs TRBV7-9 and TRBJ2-7; weak D call: TRBD2 (6 bases). This CDR3 is CASSFSGDEQYF. The CDR3 nucleotides read TGTGCCAGCAGCTTTTCGGGGGACGAGCAGTACTTC.